Listed below are T cell receptor beta chains from one sample, sequenced in a study of T-cell memory formation after mild COVID-19. TCRdb called the 5' RACE reads again in MiXCR, with one record for every CDR3 protein. The table includes 400,000 to 550,000 distinct CDR3 sequences, roughly 25% detected once. Sequencing was carried out using PBMCs or a T cell subset sorted from them (not recorded which). These receptors were obtained from an adult woman who had mild COVID-19 (a few samples of this study predate the infection). Cell type and time point are not known. Each CDR3 is given with its conserved first and last residue. The order of the fields is clone size, J gene, V gene, D gene, CDR3 DNA, CDR3 protein. The D gene is left open where the match is weak. The size field is filled for only some rows; it gives once, few, many or a size class.

many,TRBJ1-1,TRBV5-6,TRBD1,TGTGCCAGCAGCTTTACCGGGACAGGGCGTAACACTGAAGCTTTCTTT,CASSFTGTGRNTEAFF
few,TRBJ2-3,TRBV6-2/TRBV6-3,.,TGTGCCAGCACCAAGCGGACCACAGATACGCAGTATTTT,CASTKRTTDTQYF
few,TRBJ1-2,TRBV27,TRBD1,TGTGCCAGCAAAACGACAGGGGGCGCGAAGGGCTACACCTTC,CASKTTGGAKGYTF
.,TRBJ2-7,TRBV11-2,.,TGTGCCAGCAGCTTGACAGACGGAAACTCCTACGAGCAGTACTTC,CASSLTDGNSYEQYF
.,TRBJ1-2,TRBV4-1,.,TGCGCCAGCAGCCAAGATAGGCACAGCCAAAGGAACTATGGCTACACCTTC,CASSQDRHSQRNYGYTF
few,TRBJ2-7,TRBV7-9,TRBD2,TGTGCCAGCAGCTACTCCGGGACTAGTACCTACGAGCAGTACTTC,CASSYSGTSTYEQYF
.,TRBJ2-3,TRBV5-1,TRBD2,TGCGCCAGCAGCTTGGGGGCAGCGGGGCGGAGCACAGATACGCAGTATTTT,CASSLGAAGRSTDTQYF
.,TRBJ2-1,TRBV24-1,.,TGTGCCGCCCAGGGTGGAGGGGGCTCCTACAATGAGCAGTTCTTC,CAAQGGGGSYNEQFF
.,TRBJ1-4,TRBV12-3/TRBV12-4,.,TGTGCCAGCACCTTCCTCTATGGGCAGGGACGAGAAAAACTGTTTTTT,CASTFLYGQGREKLFF
.,TRBJ1-6,TRBV3-1,TRBD1,TGTGCCAGCAGCCAAGGCTCAGGGGGACTTTCACCCCTCCACTTT,CASSQGSGGLSPLHF
few,TRBJ2-1,TRBV7-3,.,TGTGCCAGCAGCTTATCCCATAACCGTAGGGGGGACAATGAGCAGTTCTTC,CASSLSHNRRGDNEQFF
many,TRBJ2-5,TRBV7-9,TRBD1,TGTGCCAGCAGCTTAGTGGCACAGGGGGCACGAGAGACCCAGTACTTC,CASSLVAQGARETQYF
.,TRBJ1-2,TRBV5-4,.,TGTGCCAGCAGCCCCCCGGGGGCGGGGGGCTACACCTTC,CASSPPGAGGYTF
many,TRBJ2-4,TRBV12-3/TRBV12-4,.,TGTGCCAGCAGTGACAGGACACTAGCCAAAAACATTCAGTACTTC,CASSDRTLAKNIQYF
few,TRBJ1-2,TRBV7-8,.,TGTGCCAGCAGCTTACGTGGCAGGGGAATTACGACTAACTATGGCTACACCTTC,CASSLRGRGITTNYGYTF
few,TRBJ2-3,TRBV4-2,.,TGTGCCAGCAGCCAAGCACCCCGGGCAGGGAGCGAAACAGATACGCAGTATTTT,CASSQAPRAGSETDTQYF
.,TRBJ2-4,TRBV9,.,TGTGCCAGCGGTTTGGGGGGAGACATTCAGTACTTC,CASGLGGDIQYF
.,TRBJ1-2,TRBV20-1,.,TGCAGTGCTAGCATGTCCGTTGAAGGAAACACCTTC,CSASMSVEGNTF
few,TRBJ1-5,TRBV20-1,TRBD1,TGCAGTGCTAGACGGGACAGGGGATTGAATCAGCCCCAGCATTTT,CSARRDRGLNQPQHF
few,TRBJ2-7,TRBV20-1,.,TGCAGTGCTAGAGATGGGCGAGGCGGATCCTACGAGCAGTACTTC,CSARDGRGGSYEQYF
.,TRBJ2-5,TRBV12-3/TRBV12-4,TRBD2,TGTGCCAGCAGTTTTTCCGGCGGGGGGGCCTTAGGAGAGACCCAGTACTTC,CASSFSGGGALGETQYF
.,TRBJ1-5,TRBV19,.,TGTGCCAGTAGTGGGACAATCAGGCAGCCCCAGCATTTT,CASSGTIRQPQHF
few,TRBJ1-5,TRBV12-3/TRBV12-4,.,TGTGCCAGCAGTAGTTCTGGCAGTCACGGCAATCAGCCCCAGCATTTT,CASSSSGSHGNQPQHF
.,TRBJ2-7,TRBV2,.,TGTGCCAGCAGTGGCCCAAGAGATACGACGCAGTACTTC,CASSGPRDTTQYF
.,TRBJ1-4,TRBV6-5,.,TGTGCCAGCAGTTACTCCACGGCCCCTCCAGTAAATGAAAAACTGTTTTTT,CASSYSTAPPVNEKLFF
.,TRBJ2-1,TRBV7-2,TRBD2,TGTGCCAGCACCTTAGCGGGAGCGGGCCTCAATGAGCAGTTCTTC,CASTLAGAGLNEQFF
.,TRBJ2-6,TRBV5-1,TRBD1,TGCGCCAGCTCGGACAGGGCTGCTCTGGGGGCCAACGTCCTGACTTTC,CASSDRAALGANVLTF
.,TRBJ2-3,TRBV5-1,.,TGCGCCAGCAGCCCGTTACCGGGGGGCCCCACAGATACGCAGTATTTT,CASSPLPGGPTDTQYF
.,TRBJ2-7,TRBV7-2,TRBD2,TGTGCCAGCAGCTTTGGACTAGCGGGGAGTATGTACGAGCAGTACTTC,CASSFGLAGSMYEQYF
few,TRBJ2-2,TRBV7-9,.,TGTGCCAGCAGCTTACCGAGCGGGGAGCTGTTTTTT,CASSLPSGELFF
.,TRBJ1-1,TRBV9,.,TGTGCCAGCAGCGTAGGGGATGGGGACGGCACTGAAGCTTTCTTT,CASSVGDGDGTEAFF
.,TRBJ2-7,TRBV12-3/TRBV12-4,TRBD2,TGTGCCAGCAGAGGGACTAGCGGGACAAGCTCCTACGAGCAGTACTTC,CASRGTSGTSSYEQYF